This TCR beta chain was sequenced for a study of shared clonotypes between healthy human individuals. Study-level information: CD8 memory received one plate per donor, CD8 naive two, CD4 memory three and CD4 naive three. Points from the study as a whole: The small donor group covered limited genetic and exposure diversity.

V shed 5 bases and J 4 bases; nucleotides not matched to a gene: 7. The CDR3 length is 14 residues. Germline CDR1 reads LGHNA; CDR2 reads YSLEER. Naive CD45RA+ and memory CD45RA-negative subsets were split from CD4+ cells. On this clone: Its specificity is unknown.

Sorted-subset replicate PCRs used around 220 ng DNA, about 30,000 T cell genomes. Profiling relied on immunoSEQ multiplex PCR, and the TCRdb table lists in-frame clones only, not all of them. The table includes approximately 2.1 million clones, 90% to 95% detected once. The sample taken for sequencing was naive CD4+ T cells from PBMCs. Indicated subset: CD45RA+ positively selected. The receptor comes from a man aged 18 to 29 in good health. Some clones in this sample may be carry-over from other donors' samples. The chain uses TRBV4-3 and TRBJ2-7; 8 nucleotides agree with TRBD1. The CDR3 region has the DNA TGCGCCAGCAGCTCCGGGACAGGTGATTACGAGCAGTACTTC. Protein product: CASSSGTGDYEQYF.